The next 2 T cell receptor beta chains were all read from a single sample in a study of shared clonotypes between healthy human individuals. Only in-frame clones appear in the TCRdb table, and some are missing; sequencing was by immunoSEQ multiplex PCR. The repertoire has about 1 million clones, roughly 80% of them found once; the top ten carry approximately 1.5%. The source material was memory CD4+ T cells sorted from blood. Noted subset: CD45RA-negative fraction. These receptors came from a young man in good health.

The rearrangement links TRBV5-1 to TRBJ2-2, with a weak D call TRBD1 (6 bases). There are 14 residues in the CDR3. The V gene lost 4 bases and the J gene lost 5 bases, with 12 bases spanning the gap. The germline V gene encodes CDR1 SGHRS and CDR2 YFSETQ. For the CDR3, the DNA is TGCGCCAGCAGCCCTACAACAGGGACCGGGGAGCTGTTTTTT. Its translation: CASSPTTGTGELFF.

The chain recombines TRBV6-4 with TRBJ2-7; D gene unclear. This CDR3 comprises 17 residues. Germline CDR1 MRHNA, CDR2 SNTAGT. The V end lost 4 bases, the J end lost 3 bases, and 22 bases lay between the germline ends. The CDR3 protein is CASSAPRVHPSNYEQYF. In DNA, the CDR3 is TGTGCCAGCAGTGCCCCCCGGGTCCACCCCTCGAACTACGAGCAGTACTTC.